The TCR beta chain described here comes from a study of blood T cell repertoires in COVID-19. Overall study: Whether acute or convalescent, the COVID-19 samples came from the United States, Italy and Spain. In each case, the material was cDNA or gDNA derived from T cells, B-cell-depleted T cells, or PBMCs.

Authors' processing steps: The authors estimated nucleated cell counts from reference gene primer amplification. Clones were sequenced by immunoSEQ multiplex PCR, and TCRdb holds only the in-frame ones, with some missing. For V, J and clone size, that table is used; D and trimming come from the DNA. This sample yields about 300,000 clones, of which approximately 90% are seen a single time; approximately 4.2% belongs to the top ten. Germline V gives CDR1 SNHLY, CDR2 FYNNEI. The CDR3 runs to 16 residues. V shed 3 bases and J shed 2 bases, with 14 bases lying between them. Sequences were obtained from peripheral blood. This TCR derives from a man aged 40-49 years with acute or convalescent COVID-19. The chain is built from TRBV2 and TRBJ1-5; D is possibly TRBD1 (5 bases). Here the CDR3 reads CASSEEGYVGNQPQHF. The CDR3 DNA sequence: TGTGCCAGCAGTGAGGAGGGGTATGTGGGCAATCAGCCCCAGCATTTT.